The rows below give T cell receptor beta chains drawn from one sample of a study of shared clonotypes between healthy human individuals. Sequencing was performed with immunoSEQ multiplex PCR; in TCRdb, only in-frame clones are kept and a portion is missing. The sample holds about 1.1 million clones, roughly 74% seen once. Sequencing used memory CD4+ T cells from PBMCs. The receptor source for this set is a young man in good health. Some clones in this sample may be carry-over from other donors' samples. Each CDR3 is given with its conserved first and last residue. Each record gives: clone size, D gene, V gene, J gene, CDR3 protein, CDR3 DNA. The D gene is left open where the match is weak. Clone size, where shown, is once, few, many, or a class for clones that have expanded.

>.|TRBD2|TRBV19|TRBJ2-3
CASSTPRYGRASSTDTQYF
TGTGCCAGTTCGACACCAAGGTACGGGAGGGCCAGCAGCACAGATACGCAGTATTTT
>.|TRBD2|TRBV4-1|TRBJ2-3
CASSQHGLAGMTDTQYF
TGCGCCAGCAGCCAACACGGACTAGCGGGTATGACAGATACGCAGTATTTT
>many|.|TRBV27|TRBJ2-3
CASSFRLVGTDTQYF
TGTGCCAGCAGTTTTAGGTTGGTGGGCACAGATACGCAGTATTTT
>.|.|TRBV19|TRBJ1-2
CASSITDRDKRGYTF
TGTGCCAGTAGTATCACGGACCGGGACAAGAGGGGCTACACCTTC
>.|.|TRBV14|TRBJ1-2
CASSQDNRVSDGYTF
TGTGCCAGCAGCCAAGATAACAGGGTAAGCGATGGCTACACCTTC
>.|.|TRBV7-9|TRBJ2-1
CAGVRMGYNEQFF
TGTGCCGGGGTTCGTATGGGCTACAATGAGCAGTTCTTC
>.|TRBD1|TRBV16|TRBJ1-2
CASSPPGQGAAGYTF
TGTGCCAGCAGCCCCCCGGGACAGGGAGCTGCGGGCTACACCTTC
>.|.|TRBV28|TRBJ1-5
CASSPTYANQPQHF
TGTGCCAGCAGTCCCACTTACGCAAATCAGCCCCAGCATTTT
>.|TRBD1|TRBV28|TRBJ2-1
CASSGPQTGPYEQFF
TGTGCCAGCAGTGGCCCCCAGACAGGGCCCTATGAGCAGTTCTTC
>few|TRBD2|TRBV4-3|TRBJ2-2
CASSHLAGAGELFF
TGCGCCAGCAGCCATCTAGCGGGAGCCGGGGAGCTGTTTTTT
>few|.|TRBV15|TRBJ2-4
CATSRDPGLTNIQYF
TGTGCCACCAGCAGAGATCCGGGACTGACAAACATTCAGTACTTC
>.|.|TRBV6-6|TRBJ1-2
CASRSGNYGYTF
TGTGCCAGCAGGTCTGGCAACTATGGCTACACCTTC
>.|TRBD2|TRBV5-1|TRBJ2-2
CASRRAGVNTGELFF
TGCGCCAGCAGGAGGGCGGGAGTTAACACCGGGGAGCTGTTTTTT
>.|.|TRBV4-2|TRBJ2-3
CASSQDGTGFTDTQYF
TGTGCCAGCAGCCAAGATGGGACTGGATTCACAGATACGCAGTATTTT
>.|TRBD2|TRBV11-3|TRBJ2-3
CASSRLAGGFDTQYF
TGTGCCAGCAGCCGCCTAGCGGGAGGGTTCGATACGCAGTATTTT
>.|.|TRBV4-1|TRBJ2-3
CASSPRGAGWIARDTQYF
TGCGCCAGCAGCCCCCGAGGGGCGGGGTGGATTGCGCGAGATACGCAGTATTTT
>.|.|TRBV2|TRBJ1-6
CASSDRGTSNSPLHF
TGTGCCAGCAGTGACAGGGGAACGAGTAATTCACCCCTCCACTTT
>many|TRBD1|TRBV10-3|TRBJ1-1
CATRDRTNTEAFF
TGTGCCACAAGGGACAGGACAAACACTGAAGCTTTCTTT
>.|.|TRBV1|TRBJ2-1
CTSSKTLSGTLRNEQFF
TGCACCAGCAGCAAGACCCTCAGCGGGACCCTACGCAATGAGCAGTTCTTC
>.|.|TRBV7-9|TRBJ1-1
CASSLVGGLGTEAFF
TGTGCCAGCAGCTTAGTCGGGGGGCTGGGCACTGAAGCTTTCTTT
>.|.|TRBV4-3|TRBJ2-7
CASSQEMGYTYEQYF
TGCGCCAGCAGCCAAGAGATGGGATACACCTACGAGCAGTACTTC
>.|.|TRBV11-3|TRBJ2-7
CASSQGPLGEQYF
TGTGCCAGCAGCCAAGGACCCCTGGGCGAGCAGTACTTC
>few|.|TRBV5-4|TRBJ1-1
CASSPANRIEAFF
TGTGCCAGCAGCCCGGCCAACAGAATTGAAGCTTTCTTT
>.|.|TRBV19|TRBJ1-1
CASTALGGGTEAFF
TGTGCCAGTACCGCTCTGGGGGGCGGCACTGAAGCTTTCTTT
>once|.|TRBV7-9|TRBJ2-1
CASSLAGHNEQFF
TGTGCCAGCAGCTTAGCAGGGCACAATGAGCAGTTCTTC